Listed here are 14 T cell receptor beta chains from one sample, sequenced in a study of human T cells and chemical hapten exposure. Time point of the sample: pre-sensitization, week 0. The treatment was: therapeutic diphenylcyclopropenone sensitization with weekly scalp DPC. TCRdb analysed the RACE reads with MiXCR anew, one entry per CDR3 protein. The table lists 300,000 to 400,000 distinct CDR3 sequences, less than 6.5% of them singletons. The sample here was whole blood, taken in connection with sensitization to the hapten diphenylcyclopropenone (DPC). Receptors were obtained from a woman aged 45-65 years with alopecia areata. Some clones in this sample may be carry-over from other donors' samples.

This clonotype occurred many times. The CDR3 DNA follows: TGCAGCGCGTCCGGAACCTTACTCACAGATACGCAGTATTTT. Translating it yields CSASGTLLTDTQYF. This chain links TRBV29-1 with TRBJ2-3; D is ambiguous. From germline, CDR1 is SQVTM and CDR2 ANQGSEA. Trimming removed 7 bases from V and 2 bases from J, with 16 bases in between. This CDR3 contains 14 residues.

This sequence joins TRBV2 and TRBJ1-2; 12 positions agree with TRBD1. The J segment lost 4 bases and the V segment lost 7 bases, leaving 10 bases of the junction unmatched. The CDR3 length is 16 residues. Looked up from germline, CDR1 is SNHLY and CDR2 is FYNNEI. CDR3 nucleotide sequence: TGTGCCAGCACGGACTTAGGGACAGGGGGCGGCTATGGCTACACCTTC. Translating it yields CASTDLGTGGGYGYTF.

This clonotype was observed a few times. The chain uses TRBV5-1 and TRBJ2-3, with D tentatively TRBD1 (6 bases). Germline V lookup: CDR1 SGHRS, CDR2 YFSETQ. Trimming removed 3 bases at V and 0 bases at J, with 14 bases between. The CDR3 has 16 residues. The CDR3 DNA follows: TGCGCCAGCAGCTCAAGGACAGCCTCTAGCACAGATACGCAGTATTTT. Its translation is CASSSRTASSTDTQYF.

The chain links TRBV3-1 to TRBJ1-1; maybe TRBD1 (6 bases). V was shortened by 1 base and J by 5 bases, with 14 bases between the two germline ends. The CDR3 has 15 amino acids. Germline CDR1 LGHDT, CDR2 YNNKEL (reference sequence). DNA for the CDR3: TGTGCCAGCAGCCAAGTACAGTCAAGGGGGACTGAAGCTTTCTTT. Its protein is CASSQVQSRGTEAFF.

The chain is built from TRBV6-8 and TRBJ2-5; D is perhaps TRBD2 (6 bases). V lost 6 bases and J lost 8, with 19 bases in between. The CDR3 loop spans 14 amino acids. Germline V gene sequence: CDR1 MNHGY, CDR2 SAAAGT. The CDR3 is CASSRRASDGTQYF. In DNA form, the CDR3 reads TGTGCCAGCAGCCGACGGGCTAGCGACGGTACCCAGTACTTC.

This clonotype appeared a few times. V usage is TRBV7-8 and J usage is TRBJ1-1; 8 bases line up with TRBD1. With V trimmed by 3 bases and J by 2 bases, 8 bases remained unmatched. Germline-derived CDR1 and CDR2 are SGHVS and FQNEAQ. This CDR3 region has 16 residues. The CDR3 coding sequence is TGTGCCAGCAGCTTTTGGGCACAGGGGGGAAACACTGAAGCTTTCTTT. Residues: CASSFWAQGGNTEAFF.

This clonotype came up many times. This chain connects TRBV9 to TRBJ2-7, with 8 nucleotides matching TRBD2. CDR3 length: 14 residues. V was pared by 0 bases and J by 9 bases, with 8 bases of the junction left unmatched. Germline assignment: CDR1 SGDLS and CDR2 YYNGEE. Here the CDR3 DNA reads TGTGCCAGCAGCGTAGGGAGCGGGGGCTTCCGGCAGTACTTC. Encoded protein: CASSVGSGGFRQYF. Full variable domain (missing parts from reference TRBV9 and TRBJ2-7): DSGVTQTPKHLITATGQRVTLRCSPRSGDLSVYWYQQSLDQGLQFLIQYYNGEERAKGNILERFSAQQFPDLHSELNLSSLELGDSALYFCASSVGSGGFRQYFGPGTRLTVT.

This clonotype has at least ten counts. CDR3 nucleotide sequence: TGTGCCAGCAGTTACCCGACAGGGGGAAGCTCCTACGAGCAGTACTTC. Translation: CASSYPTGGSSYEQYF. The rearrangement links TRBV6-5 to TRBJ2-7, with TRBD1 matching over 9 bases. J lost 0 bases, V lost 2 bases, and 5 bases had no gene match. CDR1 and CDR2 from the germline V gene are MNHEY and SVGAGI. This CDR3 is 16 amino acids long.

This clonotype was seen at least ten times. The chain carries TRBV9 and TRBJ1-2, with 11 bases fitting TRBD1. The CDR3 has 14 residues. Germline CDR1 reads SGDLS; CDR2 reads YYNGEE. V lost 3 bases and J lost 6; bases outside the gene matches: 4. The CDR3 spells CASSGGTGGDGYTF. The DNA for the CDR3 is TGTGCCAGCAGCGGAGGGACAGGGGGTGATGGCTACACCTTC.

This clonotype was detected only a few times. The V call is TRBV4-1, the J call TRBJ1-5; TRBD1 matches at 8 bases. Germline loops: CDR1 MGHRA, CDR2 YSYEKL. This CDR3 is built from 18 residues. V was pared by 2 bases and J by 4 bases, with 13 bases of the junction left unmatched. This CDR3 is CASSQLMGAQGANQPQHF. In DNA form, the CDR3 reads TGCGCCAGCAGCCAACTTATGGGGGCCCAGGGGGCGAATCAGCCCCAGCATTTT.

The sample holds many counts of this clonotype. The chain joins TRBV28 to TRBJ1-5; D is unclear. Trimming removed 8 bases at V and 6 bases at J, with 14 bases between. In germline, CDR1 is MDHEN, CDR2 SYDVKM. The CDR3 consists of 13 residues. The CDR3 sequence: CASGQGGSQPQHF. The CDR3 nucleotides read TGTGCCAGCGGGCAAGGAGGGAGTCAGCCCCAGCATTTT.

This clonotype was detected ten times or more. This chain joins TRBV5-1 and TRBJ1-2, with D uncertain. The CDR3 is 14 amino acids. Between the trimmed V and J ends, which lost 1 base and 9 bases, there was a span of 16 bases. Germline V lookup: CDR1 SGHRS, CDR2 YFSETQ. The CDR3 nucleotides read TGCGCCAGCAGCTTGAGAACGGACGCCCTACGCTACACCTTC. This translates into CASSLRTDALRYTF.

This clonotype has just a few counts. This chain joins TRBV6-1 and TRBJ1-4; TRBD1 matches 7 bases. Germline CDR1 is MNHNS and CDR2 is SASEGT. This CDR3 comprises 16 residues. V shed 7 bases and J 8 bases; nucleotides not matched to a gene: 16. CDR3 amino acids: CASKVARGQQFEKLFF. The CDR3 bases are TGTGCCAGCAAGGTCGCTAGGGGACAGCAATTCGAAAAACTGTTTTTT.

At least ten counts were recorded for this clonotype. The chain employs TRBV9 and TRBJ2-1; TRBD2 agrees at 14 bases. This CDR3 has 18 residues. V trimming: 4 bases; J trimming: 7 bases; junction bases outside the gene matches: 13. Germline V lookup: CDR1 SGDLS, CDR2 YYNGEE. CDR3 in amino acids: CASSSNSGTSGSPNEQFF. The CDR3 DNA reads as TGTGCCAGCAGCTCAAACTCCGGGACTAGCGGGAGTCCGAATGAGCAGTTCTTC.